The rows below give T cell receptor beta chains drawn from one sample of a study of graft-versus-host responses after intestinal transplantation. The method was immunoSEQ multiplex PCR; TCRdb's version includes in-frame clones alone and lacks a portion of them. Here the sample spans around 90,000 clones, 80% to 95% being singletons. Their antigen targets remain unknown. The source material was unstimulated CD8+ T cells sorted from spleen or lymph node cells, sampled before intestinal transplant. Receptor source: a human donor who received an intestinal transplant. CDR3s include the opening cysteine and the closing phenylalanine or tryptophan. D genes are given only for firm matches. Clone size appears in some rows only: once, few, many, or a class for an expanded clone.

v_gene,d_gene,j_gene,abundance,CDR3nt,CDR3aa
TRBV6-1,.,TRBJ1-1,.,TGTGCCAGCATGCAGGGGTTTACTGAAGCTTTCTTT,CASMQGFTEAFF
TRBV4-3,.,TRBJ2-5,.,TGCGCCAGCCCTGGACAGCAAGAGACCCAGTACTTC,CASPGQQETQYF
TRBV10-1,TRBD1,TRBJ2-7,few,TGCGCCAGCAGTGAAGGGACAGGGAACGAGCAGTACTTC,CASSEGTGNEQYF
TRBV28,.,TRBJ2-6,.,TGTGCCAGCAGTTCCCCGTTCAGCTCTGGGGCCAACGTCCTGACTTTC,CASSSPFSSGANVLTF
TRBV19,TRBD2,TRBJ2-1,.,TGTGCCAGTCAGATAGGACTAGCGGGAGTCCACGAGCAGTTCTTC,CASQIGLAGVHEQFF
TRBV9,.,TRBJ2-7,.,TGTGCCAGCAGCGGAAGCACAGGGCCCTTCTACGAGCAGTACTTC,CASSGSTGPFYEQYF
TRBV5-1,.,TRBJ1-2,.,TGCGCCAGCAGCCCGATCACCGTGGGTGACACCGCAGGTTATGGCTACACCTTC,CASSPITVGDTAGYGYTF
TRBV9,TRBD2,TRBJ2-5,.,TGTGCCAGCAGCGTAGCTCAGCGGGGGTGGACCCAGTACTTC,CASSVAQRGWTQYF
TRBV5-5,TRBD1,TRBJ1-1,once,TGTGCCAGCAGCTCCGAGACAGGGATGAACACTGAAGCTTTCTTT,CASSSETGMNTEAFF
TRBV10-1,TRBD2,TRBJ2-7,.,TGCGCCAGCAGTGAGGGGATAGCGGGATTCCCCTACGAGCAGTACTTC,CASSEGIAGFPYEQYF
TRBV19,.,TRBJ1-1,.,TGTGCCACCTCCCCGGGGAGCACTGAAGCTTTCTTT,CATSPGSTEAFF
TRBV7-6,TRBD1,TRBJ2-1,.,TGTGCCAGCAGCCCTTCAGAAGGGGGCCCCTACAATGAGCAGTTCTTC,CASSPSEGGPYNEQFF
TRBV27,.,TRBJ2-1,.,TGTGCCAGCAGTTTTGCAGGGAACAATGAGCAGTTCTTC,CASSFAGNNEQFF
TRBV4-1,.,TRBJ2-2,.,TGCGCCAGCAGCCATGTCGACTACCCTCTTGGCGGGGAGCTGTTTTTT,CASSHVDYPLGGELFF
TRBV5-8,TRBD1,TRBJ1-5,.,TGTGCCAGCAGCTTGTCTCGGGGGACAGGCAATCAGCCCCAGCATTTT,CASSLSRGTGNQPQHF
TRBV11-2,TRBD1,TRBJ1-1,.,TGTGCCAGCAGCTTAGGACAGGGAAGTTTCTTT,CASSLGQGSFF
TRBV7-8,TRBD2,TRBJ2-1,.,TGTGCCAGCAGCCCTCGGGCTAGCGGGAGCAATGAGCAGTTCTTC,CASSPRASGSNEQFF
TRBV9,.,TRBJ2-7,once,TGTGCCAGCATGGACAGCAACTCCTACGAGCAGTACTTC,CASMDSNSYEQYF
TRBV13,.,TRBJ1-2,.,TGTGCCAGCAGCTTGAGGCCTAACTATGGCTACACCTTC,CASSLRPNYGYTF
TRBV7-6,.,TRBJ1-5,.,TGTGCCAGCAGCGGGCGGGGGGCTAATCAGCCCCAGCATTTT,CASSGRGANQPQHF
TRBV5-6,.,TRBJ2-1,.,TGTGCCAGCAGCTTGGAGACAACCTACAATGAGCAGTTCTTC,CASSLETTYNEQFF
TRBV19,.,TRBJ1-5,.,TGTGCCAGCGACGTAGCAAGGGGGCAGCCCCAGCATTTT,CASDVARGQPQHF
TRBV27,TRBD2,TRBJ2-1,.,TGTGCCAGCAGTTTCTTTGGCGGGGGGGACAATGAGCAGTTCTTC,CASSFFGGGDNEQFF
TRBV30,TRBD2,TRBJ2-5,.,TGTGCCTGGAGTGTAGGATCGGGAGGAGAGACCCAGTACTTC,CAWSVGSGGETQYF
TRBV13,TRBD2,TRBJ2-7,.,TGTGCCAGCAGTACACTAGCGTTCTCCTACGAGCAGTACTTC,CASSTLAFSYEQYF
TRBV5-1,.,TRBJ1-1,once,TGCGCCAGCAGCTTGGTTACGCCGGGACTCTTCAACACTGAAGCTTTCTTT,CASSLVTPGLFNTEAFF
TRBV13,.,TRBJ2-2,.,TGTGCCAGCAGCCGGACAGCGAACACCGGGGAGCTGTTTTTT,CASSRTANTGELFF
TRBV7-8,.,TRBJ2-5,.,TGTGCCAGCAGCTTCCCCGAGGGAGGAGGAGAGACCCAGTACTTC,CASSFPEGGGETQYF
TRBV7-9,.,TRBJ1-1,.,TGTGCCAGCAGCTTAGCGACAGCTGAAGCTTTCTTT,CASSLATAEAFF
TRBV9,TRBD1,TRBJ1-5,once,TGTGCCAGCAGCGTTGGGGACAGTCATCAGCCCCAGCATTTT,CASSVGDSHQPQHF
TRBV5-1,.,TRBJ1-1,.,TGCGCCAGCAGGTCGGGGGGAGACACTGAAGCTTTCTTT,CASRSGGDTEAFF
TRBV6-6,.,TRBJ2-4,.,TGTGCCAGCAGTTACGGGGCGAGCAAAAACATTCAGTACTTC,CASSYGASKNIQYF
TRBV9,.,TRBJ2-7,.,TGTGCCAGCAGCGATTCCGACGAGCAGTACTTC,CASSDSDEQYF
TRBV5-6,.,TRBJ2-4,.,TGTGCCAGCAGCTTGGATCGACTAGCCAAAAACATTCAGTACTTC,CASSLDRLAKNIQYF
TRBV4-1,TRBD2,TRBJ2-3,.,TGCGCCAGCAGCCTTACAACGGCGAGCGGGATCGGCAGTACGCAGTATTTT,CASSLTTASGIGSTQYF
TRBV30,.,TRBJ1-1,.,TGTGCCTGGAGTGTAGATCCCAGGGGAACTGAAGCTTTCTTT,CAWSVDPRGTEAFF
TRBV30,TRBD2,TRBJ2-4,.,TGTGCCTGGAGTGTATTAGGATTGGGGGGGGACATTCAGTACTTC,CAWSVLGLGGDIQYF
TRBV4-1,TRBD1,TRBJ1-6,.,TGCGCCAGCAGCCCCGGACAGGGCAGTTGGCCCCTCCACTTT,CASSPGQGSWPLHF
TRBV19,TRBD2,TRBJ2-1,.,TGTGCCAGTAGTGAAGGACTAGCGGGAGGGTACAATGAGCAGTTCTTC,CASSEGLAGGYNEQFF
TRBV5-6,TRBD1,TRBJ2-1,.,TGTGCCAGCAGCTTGGTTTTCAGGGGGCGGTACAATGAGCAGTTCTTC,CASSLVFRGRYNEQFF
TRBV30,TRBD1,TRBJ2-7,.,TGTGCCTGGAGGCGACAGGGGAGCAACGAGCAGTACTTC,CAWRRQGSNEQYF
TRBV5-4,TRBD2,TRBJ2-5,.,TGTGCCAGCAGCTTGGAATTTAGCGGGACCCAGATGGCTCAAGAGACCCAGTACTTC,CASSLEFSGTQMAQETQYF
TRBV27,TRBD2,TRBJ2-2,.,TGTGCCAGCAGTTTAGGACTAGCGGAGACAACCGGGGAGCTGTTTTTT,CASSLGLAETTGELFF
TRBV6-5,.,TRBJ2-1,.,TGTGCCAGCAGTTACGGGAGCGGGTCCTACAATGAGCAGTTCTTC,CASSYGSGSYNEQFF
TRBV11-3,TRBD1,TRBJ2-7,.,TGTGCCAGCAGCCCTGGGACAGGGGAATACGAGCAGTACTTC,CASSPGTGEYEQYF
TRBV5-4,.,TRBJ2-3,.,TGTGCCAGCAGCTTTTACACAGATACGCAGTATTTT,CASSFYTDTQYF
TRBV5-4,.,TRBJ1-6,.,TGTGCCAGCAGCTTGGGCGTTGACAAGAATTCACCCCTCCACTTT,CASSLGVDKNSPLHF
TRBV5-1,.,TRBJ2-3,.,TGCGCCAGCAGAGGGGGGGCAAACACAGATACGCAGTATTTT,CASRGGANTDTQYF
TRBV19,.,TRBJ1-1,.,TGTGCCAGTAGTTTTAGGGGGGGGGATACTGAAGCTTTCTTT,CASSFRGGDTEAFF
TRBV6-1,.,TRBJ2-7,once,TGTGCCAGCAGTGAAGCTATGGCGGGGGCCGGGGGGTTCTACGAGCAGTACTTC,CASSEAMAGAGGFYEQYF
TRBV5-1,TRBD2,TRBJ2-3,once,TGCGCCAGCAGCTTGGATACGGGGGGAAGCACAGATACGCAGTATTTT,CASSLDTGGSTDTQYF
TRBV4-2,.,TRBJ2-3,.,TGTGCCAGCAGCCAAGGTACTAGCACAGATACGCAGTATTTT,CASSQGTSTDTQYF